The 29 T cell receptor beta chains in this list originate from one sample, sequenced in a study of T cell clones after liver transplantation. TCRbeta sequences of proliferating CFSE-low MLR cells were labeled alloreactive. Produced via immunoSEQ multiplex PCR; TCRdb's table is partial and in-frame only. The sample carries under 6,000 clones, more than 20% recorded once. For these TCRs, the target antigens are not known. What was sequenced was CD4+ T cells from cultured PBMCs. The receptors were sampled from a human patient who received a liver transplant. The T cells may partly be graft donor cells.

V usage is TRBV6-6 and J usage is TRBJ1-1, with D maybe TRBD1 (5 bases). The CDR3 covers 15 residues. Germline CDR1 MNHNY, CDR2 SVGAGI (reference sequence). V lost 4 bases to trimming and J lost 0 bases, with 12 bases between them. The CDR3 nucleotides read TGTGCCAGCAGTTCGGTTGGGGCTGTGAACACTGAAGCTTTCTTT. Its protein product is CASSSVGAVNTEAFF.

The chain employs TRBV10-1 and TRBJ2-1, with 13 bases aligning to TRBD2. V shed 6 bases, J shed 0 bases, and the junction held 11 bases outside the gene matches. The length of the CDR3 is 19 residues. Germline V gene data show CDR1 as WNHNN and CDR2 as SYGVQD (reference sequence). Written as DNA, the CDR3 is TGCGCCAGCAGACTACCGGGACTAGCGGGACCCAGCTCCTACAATGAGCAGTTCTTC. It translates to CASRLPGLAGPSSYNEQFF.

The chain recombines TRBV4-2 with TRBJ2-2; no firm D call. The germline V gene encodes CDR1 LGHNA and CDR2 YNFKEQ. The CDR3 sequence is 15 residues long. Trimming cost V 5 bases and J 4 bases, with 14 bases left between them. The CDR3 DNA reads TGTGCCAGCAGCTTAAGTCCCCGAACCACCGGGGAGCTGTTTTTT. Encoded protein: CASSLSPRTTGELFF.

The chain couples TRBV7-2 to TRBJ1-4; TRBD1 might be the D (5 bases). Trimming removed 4 bases at V and 7 bases at J, with 10 bases between. This CDR3 has 13 residues. Germline V CDR1 and CDR2: SGHTA, FQGNSA. CDR3 coding DNA: TGTGCCAGCAGCTCGGGACTGGGTGAAAAACTGTTTTTT. Translated: CASSSGLGEKLFF. The full variable domain, with the rest looked up from reference TRBV7-2 and TRBJ1-4, is GAGVSQSPSNKVTEKGKDVELRCDPISGHTALYWYRQSLGQGLEFLIYFQGNSAPDKSGLPSDRFSAERTGGSVSTLTIQRTQQEDSAVYLCASSSGLGEKLFFGSGTQLSVL.

The sample holds a few counts of this clone. The chain has TRBV7-2 and TRBJ2-5; 8 positions match TRBD2. J gave up 1 base and V 3 bases, and 4 bases lay outside the gene matches. This CDR3 region has 15 residues. Germline assignment: CDR1 SGHTA and CDR2 FQGNSA. The CDR3 region is CASSFSGLAQETQYF. The DNA of the CDR3 is TGTGCCAGCAGCTTCTCCGGACTAGCCCAAGAGACCCAGTACTTC.

This clone was found a few times. The chain couples TRBV5-5 to TRBJ2-4, with unresolved D. The CDR3 totals 15 residues. The ends were cut back, 3 bases at V and 0 bases at J, with 10 bases in the middle. Germline lookup yields CDR1 SGHKS and CDR2 YYEKEE (reference sequence). CDR3 sequence: CASSSEELAKNIQYF. CDR3 coding DNA: TGTGCCAGCAGCTCTGAAGAATTAGCCAAAAACATTCAGTACTTC. The variable domain in full, with the rest retrieved from reference TRBV5-5 and TRBJ2-4, is DAGVTQSPTHLIKTRGQQVTLRCSPISGHKSVSWYQQVLGQGPQFIFQYYEKEERGRGNFPDRFSARQFPNYSSELNVNALLLGDSALYLCASSSEELAKNIQYFGAGTRLSVL.

This clone was observed a few times. With a far larger clone one base away, a read error is the likely cause. The J gene is TRBJ2-1, the V gene TRBV5-1, with a weak D call TRBD1 (6 bases). The CDR3 extends over 16 amino acids. Germline CDR1 is SGHRS and CDR2 is YFSETQ. The CDR3 reads CPSSLGLGGSYNEQFF. DNA of the CDR3: TGCCCCAGCAGCTTGGGATTAGGGGGATCCTACAATGAGCAGTTCTTC.

This rearrangement joins TRBV30 to TRBJ2-5; the D call may be TRBD1 or TRBD2 (5 bases each). CDR3 length equals 14 residues. Germline lookup yields CDR1 GTSNPN and CDR2 SVGIG (reference sequence). The V end lost 0 bases, the J end lost 3 bases, and 11 bases lay between the germline ends. The CDR3 spells CAWSVRGREETQYF. The CDR3 DNA reads as TGTGCCTGGAGTGTACGGGGCAGGGAAGAGACCCAGTACTTC.

This chain joins TRBV5-4 and TRBJ2-5; TRBD1 might be the D (6 bases). The CDR3 is 13 residues long. Germline-derived CDR1 and CDR2 are SGHNT and YYREEE (reference sequence). V was trimmed by 5 bases and J by 1 base, leaving 9 bases between them. CDR3 nucleotides: TGTGCCAGCAGGCAGGGGATCCAAGAGACCCAGTACTTC. As protein: CASRQGIQETQYF.

The V gene is TRBV6-1, the J gene TRBJ1-2; D perhaps matches TRBD1 (5 bases). This CDR3 is built from 14 residues. The V end lost 2 bases, the J end lost 4 bases, and 11 bases lay between the germline ends. CDR1 and CDR2 from the germline V gene are MNHNS and SASEGT. The CDR3 nucleotides read TGTGCCAGCAGTGAATTTCAGGGTATCTATGGCTACACCTTC. This translates into CASSEFQGIYGYTF.

This clone was seen a handful of times. The rearrangement joins TRBV7-9 to TRBJ2-7, with D tentatively TRBD2 (6 bases). Germline-derived CDR1 and CDR2 are SEHNR and FQNEAQ (reference sequence). The V and J ends lost 1 base and 0 bases respectively, with 16 bases between them. There are 17 residues in the CDR3. As DNA, the CDR3 is TGTGCCAGCAGCTTAGTAGCGGACCGAACAGCCTCCTACGAGCAGTACTTC. Amino acids: CASSLVADRTASYEQYF.

This clone is labeled as medium-sized (0.01 to 0.1%). Other DNA sequences in this sample translate to the same CDR3. The V gene is TRBV5-1, the J gene TRBJ1-4; D is unclear. The germline V gene encodes CDR1 SGHRS and CDR2 YFSETQ. The V gene lost 0 bases and the J gene lost 4 bases, with 10 bases spanning the gap. This CDR3 region has 15 residues. Here the CDR3 DNA reads TGCGCCAGCAGCTTGGATACTGGGTATAATGAAAAACTGTTTTTT. Amino acid sequence: CASSLDTGYNEKLFF.

This clone was recorded only once. A far larger clone is only one base removed, so a read error is likely. The chain combines TRBV7-9 with TRBJ2-7; 7 bases map to TRBD1. The CDR3 extends over 14 amino acids. The germline gives CDR1 SEHNR, CDR2 FQNEAQ (reference sequence). J was trimmed by 6 bases and V by 3 bases; bases with no gene match: 8. This CDR3 reads CASSFDRVRFEQYF. Written as DNA, the CDR3 is TGTGCCAGCAGCTTCGACAGGGTAAGGTTCGAGCAGTACTTC. Full variable domain (missing parts from reference TRBV7-9 and TRBJ2-7): DTGVSQNPRHKITKRGQNVTFRCDPISEHNRLYWYRQTLGQGPEFLTYFQNEAQLEKSRLLSDRFSAERPKGSFSTLEIQRTEQGDSAMYLCASSFDRVRFEQYFGPGTRLTVT.

The chain recombines TRBV7-2 with TRBJ1-2; D perhaps matches TRBD1 (5 bases). Trimming stripped 0 bases from V and 7 bases from J, with 12 bases between. The CDR3 runs 14 residues. Germline V gene data show CDR1 as SGHTA and CDR2 as FQGNSA. The chain's CDR3 is CASSLASAGVGYTF. The CDR3 coding sequence is TGTGCCAGCAGCTTAGCGAGCGCGGGGGTTGGCTACACCTTC.

Sample share makes this clone medium-sized. The chain is built from TRBV2 and TRBJ1-4, with 8 nucleotides matching TRBD1. Per the germline V gene, CDR1 is SNHLY and CDR2 is FYNNEI. Trimming took 7 bases from V and 8 from J; bases not matched to a gene: 15. This CDR3 spans 16 amino acids. The CDR3 here is CASTAGQGLGREKLFF. For the CDR3, the DNA is TGTGCCAGCACGGCAGGACAGGGTCTAGGTCGGGAAAAACTGTTTTTT. The full variable domain, with the rest looked up from reference TRBV2 and TRBJ1-4, is EPEVTQTPSHQVTQMGQEVILRCVPISNHLYFYWYRQILGQKVEFLVSFYNNEISEKSEIFDDQFSVERPDGSNFTLKIRSTKLEDSAMYFCASTAGQGLGREKLFFGSGTQLSVL.

This clone has just a few counts. CDR3: CSVSGGTDSNQPQHF. In nucleotides, the CDR3 is TGCAGCGTTTCAGGGGGCACTGATAGCAATCAGCCCCAGCATTTT. V usage is TRBV29-1 and J usage is TRBJ1-5; TRBD1 aligns across 8 bases. The germline CDR1 and CDR2 sequences are SQVTM and ANQGSEA. The CDR3 has 15 residues. Germline trimming cut 5 bases from V and 0 bases from J; bases unmatched to any gene: 6. Full variable domain (rest looked up from reference TRBV29-1 and TRBJ1-5): SAVISQKPSRDICQRGTSLTIQCQVDSQVTMMFWYRQQPGQSLTLIATANQGSEATYESGFVIDKFPISRPNLTFSTLTVSNMSPEDSSIYLCSVSGGTDSNQPQHFGDGTRLSIL.

This clone showed up just once. The J gene is TRBJ2-3, the V gene TRBV19; the match to TRBD2 covers 13 bases. Germline CDR1 LNHDA, CDR2 SQIVND (reference sequence). The CDR3 sequence is 16 residues long. V shed 4 bases and J 5 bases; nucleotides not matched to a gene: 6. The CDR3 reads CASSNRLAGGRDTQYF. The CDR3 DNA sequence: TGTGCCAGTAGTAACCGACTAGCGGGAGGAAGAGATACGCAGTATTTT.

In nucleotides, the CDR3 is TGTGCCAGCACAGGAGCGGGGGGGTCAAGTGAGCAGTTCTTC. Protein product: CASTGAGGSSEQFF. The chain joins TRBV6-1 to TRBJ2-1, with 10 bases that match TRBD2. CDR1 and CDR2 from the germline V gene are MNHNS and SASEGT. V trimming: 7 bases; J trimming: 9 bases; junction bases outside the gene matches: 9. The CDR3 is 14 amino acids.

The rearrangement joins TRBV4-2 to TRBJ1-2, with D perhaps TRBD1 (5 bases). Germline V gene sequence: CDR1 LGHNA, CDR2 YNFKEQ. This CDR3 comprises 14 residues. V gave up 3 bases and J gave up 7 bases, with 15 bases separating them. The CDR3 sequence: CASSHPEGHRGYTF. Written as DNA, the CDR3 is TGTGCCAGCAGCCATCCCGAGGGGCACCGTGGCTACACCTTC.

This rearrangement joins TRBV19 to TRBJ1-2; 8 nucleotides agree with TRBD1. J gave up 6 bases and V 3 bases, and 9 bases lay outside the gene matches. Looked up from germline, CDR1 is LNHDA and CDR2 is SQIVND (reference sequence). This CDR3 spans 15 amino acids. Here the CDR3 DNA reads TGTGCCAGTAGTATCGACAGGGGAATATTGGATGGCTACACCTTC. Protein sequence: CASSIDRGILDGYTF.

The table lists this clone with a few counts. The gene calls are TRBV7-9 and TRBJ2-5; the D is unclear. Germline values: CDR1 SEHNR, CDR2 FQNEAQ (reference sequence). CDR3 size: 11 residues. Deletions cut 3 bases from V and 2 bases from J, with 1 base between. Written as DNA, the CDR3 is TGTGCCAGCAGCTTTCAAGAGACCCAGTACTTC. Its translation is CASSFQETQYF.

Relative to its sample, this clone is medium-sized. The genes are TRBV5-5 and TRBJ1-4; 12 nucleotides align to TRBD1. Trimming at V came to 3 bases and at J to 7 bases, leaving 10 bases not matched to a gene. The CDR3 covers 17 residues. CDR1 SGHKS and CDR2 YYEKEE come from the germline V gene (reference sequence). CDR3 loop: CASSSAGTGGNGEKLFF. CDR3 sequence (DNA): TGTGCCAGCAGCTCCGCCGGGACAGGGGGCAATGGTGAAAAACTGTTTTTT.

This clone is categorized as medium-sized (0.01 to 0.1%). This chain links TRBV9 with TRBJ1-1, with D hard to call. Trimming took 0 bases from V and 3 from J, leaving 12 bases between them. This CDR3 is 15 amino acids long. The germline V gene encodes CDR1 SGDLS and CDR2 YYNGEE. The CDR3 DNA reads as TGTGCCAGCAGCGTAGGTCACCTGAGGGACACTGAAGCTTTCTTT. Residues: CASSVGHLRDTEAFF.

This clone was found a few times. The CDR3 sequence is CASSLVVANYGYTF. The CDR3 DNA follows: TGTGCCAGCAGCTTAGTTGTAGCTAACTATGGCTACACCTTC. The chain links TRBV7-3 to TRBJ1-2; D not certain. The CDR3 contains 14 residues. V was clipped by 2 bases and J by 0 bases, with 7 bases between them. Germline lookup yields CDR1 SGHTA and CDR2 FQGTGA.

The chain couples TRBV21-1 to TRBJ1-1. TRBV21-1 counts as a pseudogene. This CDR3 has 16 amino acids. CDR3 nucleotides: TGTGCCAGCAGACATCCCGTAGCTACACATCGCACTGAAGCTTTCTTT. Protein product: CASRHPVATHRTEAFF.

In its sample, this clone was seen a few times. This chain uses TRBV15 with TRBJ2-1, with D possibly being TRBD1 (6 bases). Germline V gene data show CDR1 as LNHNV and CDR2 as YYDKDF (reference sequence). The CDR3 is made up of 13 amino acids. V dropped 3 bases and J dropped 8 bases, with 11 bases sitting between them. CDR3 region: CATSSDPGDEQFF. The CDR3 DNA reads TGTGCCACCAGCAGTGATCCAGGGGATGAGCAGTTCTTC.

This clone is medium-sized in the sample. The J gene is TRBJ1-2, the V gene TRBV5-4; D ambiguous. The CDR3 covers 14 residues. Germline V gene data show CDR1 as SGHNT and CDR2 as YYREEE (reference sequence). V lost 0 bases and J 7 bases, leaving 13 bases between the germline ends. The CDR3: CASSLESEASGYTF. The CDR3, as DNA: TGTGCCAGCAGCTTGGAGAGCGAGGCGAGTGGCTACACCTTC.

The chain uses TRBV18 and TRBJ2-3; 7 positions agree with TRBD2. Germline V gives CDR1 KGHSH, CDR2 LQKENI. The CDR3 covers 15 residues. Unmatched junction bases numbered 8, after V lost 3 bases and J lost 5 bases. The chain's CDR3 is CASSPGVAGEDTQYF. Here the CDR3 DNA reads TGTGCCAGCTCACCGGGAGTAGCGGGTGAAGATACGCAGTATTTT.

V gene TRBV19 combines with J gene TRBJ2-7, with TRBD2 matching over 9 bases. CDR1 is LNHDA and CDR2 is SQIVND in the germline V gene (reference sequence). CDR3 length equals 15 residues. Trimming removed 4 bases from V and 6 bases from J; junction bases left unmatched: 10. The CDR3 bases are TGTGCCAGTAGTACCTTTCCAGCGGGAGGCTCCGAGCAGTACTTC. It translates to CASSTFPAGGSEQYF.